These 5 T cell receptor beta chains share one sample of origin, sequenced in a study of T-cell reconstitution after alpha-beta-depleted transplantation in children. For TCRbeta, the library was prepared with unique molecular identifiers. Via MiXCR, TCRdb re-called the PCR reads, giving one row per CDR3 protein. Of about 240,000 distinct CDR3 sequences listed, more than 10% are singletons. Sequencing used PBMCs from the stem cell graft donor, obtained from the stem cell graft. These receptors were collected from a human donor who donated a stem cell graft to a child with acute lymphoblastic leukemia.

This clonotype was picked up many times. The genes are TRBV5-1 and TRBJ2-7, with D perhaps given as TRBD1 or TRBD2 (6 bases each). The CDR3 has 15 residues. Trimming cost V 1 base and J 2 bases, with 13 bases left between them. Germline-derived CDR1 and CDR2 are SGHRS and YFSETQ. The CDR3 region is CASSLMGGQTYEQYF. The CDR3 region has the DNA TGCGCCAGCAGCTTGATGGGGGGACAAACCTACGAGCAGTACTTC.

This clonotype came up many times. V and J are TRBV12-3 or TRBV12-4 and TRBJ1-1; D is unclear. The CDR3 spans 13 residues. Trimming took 5 bases from V and 3 from J, leaving 10 bases between them. The CDR3 sequence is CASSPRAYTEAFF. The DNA for the CDR3 is TGTGCCAGCAGTCCGAGAGCTTACACTGAAGCTTTCTTT.

This clonotype has a handful of counts. The V and J genes are TRBV27 and TRBJ2-3; D is ambiguous. The germline CDR1 and CDR2 sequences are MNHEY and SMNVEV (reference sequence). Trimming stripped 1 base from V and 4 bases from J, with 6 bases between. This CDR3 is built from 13 residues. DNA of the CDR3: TGTGCCAGCAGTTTATTAGGATCAGATACGCAGTATTTT. Residues: CASSLLGSDTQYF.

This clonotype was found many times. Germline is not matched at one junction end, which may reflect a read error. V gene TRBV28 combines with J gene TRBJ2-2, with D unresolved. This CDR3 is 14 amino acids long. Per the germline V gene, CDR1 is MDHEN and CDR2 is SYDVKM. The CDR3: CASIGRLNTEELFF. The CDR3 bases are TGTGCCAGCATCGGCAGGTTGAACACCGAGGAGCTGTTTTTT.

This clonotype was counted at least ten times. The chain uses TRBV12-3 or TRBV12-4 and TRBJ2-2; D perhaps matches TRBD1 (5 bases). CDR3 size: 13 residues. The V gene lost 7 bases and the J gene lost 1 base, with 7 bases spanning the gap. This CDR3 reads CASTQVNTGELFF. DNA of the CDR3: TGTGCCAGCACACAGGTGAACACCGGGGAGCTGTTTTTT.